The 25 T cell receptor beta chains reported below all come from one sample, sequenced in a study of blood T cell repertoires in COVID-19. TCRdb keeps only in-frame clones here, not all; method: immunoSEQ multiplex PCR. The sample has some 150,000 clones; around 83% are singletons. The sample consisted of PBMCs or T cells enriched from blood (not recorded which). The receptors stem from a middle-aged man who had recovered from COVID-19.

The V gene is TRBV5-1, the J gene TRBJ1-1; D is unresolved. Trimming removed 2 bases at V and 1 base at J, with 18 bases between. This CDR3 is built from 17 residues. From germline, CDR1 is SGHRS and CDR2 YFSETQ. The CDR3 region is CASSFTSTRTTNTEAFF. CDR3 DNA sequence: TGCGCCAGCAGCTTTACCTCGACACGGACTACGAACACTGAAGCTTTCTTT.

The chain employs TRBV6-5 and TRBJ2-2; the D gene is possibly TRBD1 (5 bases). The V and J ends lost 0 bases and 4 bases respectively, with 9 bases between them. The germline V gene encodes CDR1 MNHEY and CDR2 SVGAGI. CDR3 length equals 15 residues. The chain's CDR3 is CASSYSQGPTGELFF. The CDR3 DNA sequence: TGTGCCAGCAGTTACTCCCAGGGCCCCACCGGGGAGCTGTTTTTT.

The genes are TRBV5-1 and TRBJ2-5; possible D gene TRBD1, 6 bases. This CDR3 has 17 residues. Germline lookup yields CDR1 SGHRS and CDR2 YFSETQ. The ends were cut back, 1 base at V and 5 bases at J, with 21 bases in the middle. The CDR3 DNA reads TGCGCCAGCAGCTTGAATTGGGTCGTCAGGGGCGCGGAGACCCAGTACTTC. Protein sequence: CASSLNWVVRGAETQYF.

This chain joins TRBV3-1 (or the pseudogene TRBV3-2) and TRBJ2-3; 7 bases align to TRBD2. The J segment lost 5 bases and the V segment lost 5 bases, leaving 4 bases of the junction unmatched. The CDR3 has 13 amino acids. Germline CDR1 is LGHDT and CDR2 is YNNKEL (reference sequence). The CDR3 protein is CASSSRGEDTQYF. The CDR3 bases are TGTGCCAGCAGCAGCCGGGGGGAAGATACGCAGTATTTT.

CDR3 nucleotide sequence: TGCGCCAGCAGCTTGGACCGCGGGGGGTTCGGCGAGCAGTACTTC. Translation: CASSLDRGGFGEQYF. This sequence joins TRBV5-1 and TRBJ2-7, with 8 bases lining up with TRBD2. Losses at the gene ends were 0 bases for V and 6 bases for J; bases not matched to a gene: 8. This CDR3 is built from 15 residues. From germline, CDR1 is SGHRS and CDR2 YFSETQ.

The chain carries TRBV6-5 and TRBJ1-1; perhaps TRBD1 as D (6 bases). Trimming stripped 7 bases from V and 6 bases from J, with 18 bases between. This CDR3 contains 14 residues. Germline CDR1 and CDR2: MNHEY and SVGAGI. CDR3 DNA: TGTGCCAGCATTAGAGACAGGTGGGGTTCTGAAGCTTTCTTT. This encodes CASIRDRWGSEAFF.

The chain employs TRBV5-6 and TRBJ2-7, with D possibly TRBD2 on 5 matching bases. The germline V and J ends were trimmed by 5 bases and 0 bases, with 18 bases remaining between them. The CDR3 covers 16 residues. Germline CDR1 is SGHDT and CDR2 is YYEEEE. The CDR3 sequence: CASSYYPQEVSYEQYF. The CDR3, as DNA: TGTGCCAGCAGTTACTATCCCCAGGAGGTCTCCTACGAGCAGTACTTC.

This clone was seen only a few times. This sequence joins TRBV27 and TRBJ2-2; 8 bases are a match to TRBD1. Unmatched junction bases numbered 10, after V lost 5 bases and J lost 5 bases. The CDR3 totals 16 residues. The germline V gene has CDR1 MNHEY and CDR2 SMNVEV (reference sequence). For the CDR3, the DNA is TGTGCCAGCAGTGCCGGGACAGGACGATGGACCGGGGAGCTGTTTTTT. This codes for CASSAGTGRWTGELFF.

This sequence joins TRBV5-1 and TRBJ1-2, with TRBD1 matching over 8 bases. Germline CDR1 reads SGHRS; CDR2 reads YFSETQ. J was trimmed by 3 bases and V by 4 bases; bases with no gene match: 11. This CDR3 is 16 amino acids long. In nucleotides, the CDR3 is TGCGCCAGCAGCCCGGAAGGACAGGGACGATACTATGGCTACACCTTC. Its translation is CASSPEGQGRYYGYTF.

The chain is built from TRBV7-6 and TRBJ2-5; D gene unclear. Deletions cut 1 base from V and 2 bases from J, with 5 bases between. CDR1 is SGHVS, CDR2 FNYEAQ, per germline. The CDR3 is 13 residues long. The CDR3 loop is CASSLEPQETQYF. In DNA form, the CDR3 reads TGTGCCAGCAGCTTAGAGCCTCAAGAGACCCAGTACTTC. Filled out from reference TRBV7-6 and TRBJ2-5, the complete variable domain reads GAGVSQSPRYKVTKRGQDVALRCDPISGHVSLYWYRQALGQGPEFLTYFNYEAQQDKSGLPNDRFSAERPEGSISTLTIQRTEQRDSAMYRCASSLEPQETQYFGPGTRLLVL.

The genes are TRBV6-2 or TRBV6-3 and TRBJ2-1; D may be TRBD1 (6 bases). The V end lost 4 bases, the J end lost 3 bases, and 16 bases lay between the germline ends. Germline V gives CDR1 MNHEY, CDR2 SVGEGT. CDR3 length equals 16 residues. The CDR3 region has the DNA TGTGCCAGCAGTTCAATACTACAGGGTTACTACAATGAGCAGTTCTTC. It codes for CASSSILQGYYNEQFF.

The gene calls are TRBV4-2 and TRBJ2-5; TRBD1 agrees at 9 bases. V lost 1 base and J lost 5; bases outside the gene matches: 14. Germline CDR1 LGHNA, CDR2 YNFKEQ. The CDR3 contains 18 residues. This CDR3 reads CASSQAPGQGDGSETQYF. CDR3 bases: TGTGCCAGCAGCCAAGCCCCGGGACAGGGAGATGGGAGCGAGACCCAGTACTTC.

This chain connects TRBV4-2 to TRBJ1-3, with 8 nucleotides matching TRBD1. CDR3 size: 16 residues. V shed 4 bases and J 1 base; nucleotides not matched to a gene: 6. Germline values: CDR1 LGHNA, CDR2 YNFKEQ. DNA of the CDR3: TGTGCCAGCAGCCGGACAGGGCTTTTGTCTGGAAACACCATATATTTT. Protein product: CASSRTGLLSGNTIYF.

The gene calls are TRBV18 and TRBJ1-1; 7 nucleotides align to TRBD1. Germline V gene sequence: CDR1 KGHSH, CDR2 LQKENI. Trimming at V came to 3 bases and at J to 11 bases, leaving 6 bases not matched to a gene. The CDR3 has 12 amino acids. CDR3: CASSPRTGEAFF. The CDR3 DNA reads TGTGCCAGCTCACCCCGGACAGGTGAGGCTTTCTTT.

The chain recombines TRBV6-5 with TRBJ1-2; 10 bases fit TRBD1. Looked up from germline, CDR1 is MNHEY and CDR2 is SVGAGI. Trimming cost V 7 bases and J 5 bases; bases outside gene matches: 7. The CDR3 length is 14 residues. DNA of the CDR3: TGTGCCAGCAATCTCGGGACAGGGGCATATGGCTACACCTTC. This sequence encodes CASNLGTGAYGYTF.

V is TRBV4-1 and J is TRBJ1-6, with unresolved D. Germline CDR1 is MGHRA and CDR2 is YSYEKL. The CDR3 sequence is 14 residues long. V lost 5 bases to trimming and J lost 6 bases, with 11 bases between them. The CDR3 DNA is TGCGCCAGCAGCGTCACAGCAACTAATTCACCCCTCCACTTT. Encoded protein: CASSVTATNSPLHF.

The V gene is TRBV29-1, the J gene TRBJ2-7; 12 bases align to TRBD2. The CDR3 consists of 13 residues. Germline loops: CDR1 SQVTM, CDR2 ANQGSEA. Losses at the gene ends were 6 bases for V and 5 bases for J; bases not matched to a gene: 5. The CDR3 sequence: CSVRRTSGDEQYF. In DNA, the CDR3 is TGCAGCGTCAGGCGGACTAGCGGGGACGAGCAGTACTTC.

V gene TRBV5-1 combines with J gene TRBJ2-7; 7 bases are a match to TRBD1. J was trimmed by 2 bases and V by 4 bases; bases with no gene match: 9. Germline lookup yields CDR1 SGHRS and CDR2 YFSETQ. This CDR3 spans 15 amino acids. The CDR3 here is CASSPGTELPYEQYF. Here the CDR3 DNA reads TGCGCCAGCAGCCCTGGGACAGAGCTACCCTACGAGCAGTACTTC. The whole variable domain, remainder taken from reference TRBV5-1 and TRBJ2-7, is KAGVTQTPRYLIKTRGQQVTLSCSPISGHRSVSWYQQTPGQGLQFLFEYFSETQRNKGNFPGRFSGRQFSNSRSEMNVSTLELGDSALYLCASSPGTELPYEQYFGPGTRLTVT.

The chain couples TRBV7-2 to TRBJ1-6, with TRBD1 matching over 10 bases. Germline-derived CDR1 and CDR2 are SGHTA and FQGNSA. V shed 1 base and J 7 bases; nucleotides not matched to a gene: 1. The CDR3 contains 15 residues. The CDR3 here is CASSLEGQGNSPLHF. In nucleotides, the CDR3 is TGTGCCAGCAGCTTAGAGGGACAGGGGAATTCACCCCTCCACTTT.

J is TRBJ1-1 and V is TRBV6-5; 7 positions agree with TRBD1. V lost 3 bases and J lost 0; bases outside the gene matches: 4. The CDR3 length is 15 residues. CDR1 MNHEY and CDR2 SVGAGI come from the germline V gene. CDR3 sequence (DNA): TGTGCCAGCAGTTATGGACAGGTGCTGAACACTGAAGCTTTCTTT. Protein product: CASSYGQVLNTEAFF.

This chain uses TRBV6-5 with TRBJ1-2; 9 bases agree with TRBD1. The germline gives CDR1 MNHEY, CDR2 SVGAGI. The trim removed 5 bases at V and 8 bases at J, leaving 6 bases unmatched. This CDR3 has 13 amino acids. CDR3 sequence (DNA): TGTGCCAGCAGTCTCGCTACAGGGGGCGGCTACACCTTC. Translated, it gives CASSLATGGGYTF.

In this sample, this clone turned up a few times. This chain links TRBV6-1 with TRBJ1-2; TRBD1 is a possible D gene (6 bases). V lost 1 base and J 3 bases, leaving 12 bases between the germline ends. This CDR3 contains 15 residues. CDR1 and CDR2 from the germline V gene are MNHNS and SASEGT. The CDR3 loop is CASSEGEGGYYGYTF. The CDR3 coding sequence is TGTGCCAGCAGTGAAGGAGAAGGGGGATACTATGGCTACACCTTC.

This chain uses TRBV7-9 with TRBJ2-3; D not certain. The V and J ends lost 1 base and 6 bases respectively, with 11 bases between them. The CDR3 sequence is 14 residues long. CDR1 SEHNR and CDR2 FQNEAQ come from the germline V gene (reference sequence). In DNA, the CDR3 is TGTGCCAGCAGCTTAGGTCTAGAATCGGATACGCAGTATTTT. As protein: CASSLGLESDTQYF.

The chain has TRBV9 and TRBJ2-1; 11 positions agree with TRBD2. This CDR3 is 15 amino acids long. V was pared by 3 bases and J by 9 bases, with 8 bases of the junction left unmatched. The germline V gene encodes CDR1 SGDLS and CDR2 YYNGEE. CDR3 protein: CASSGGSGGAGEQFF. The CDR3 DNA reads TGTGCCAGCAGCGGAGGTAGCGGGGGGGCGGGTGAGCAGTTCTTC.

This chain's CDR3 is CASSSRDRPTETQYF. The CDR3 DNA reads as TGTGCCAGCAGCTCGCGGGACCGCCCGACGGAGACCCAGTACTTC. The gene calls are TRBV5-4 and TRBJ2-5; perhaps TRBD2 as D (6 bases). CDR3 length: 15 amino acids. The V gene's germline CDR1 is SGHNT and CDR2 YYREEE (reference sequence). Trimming took 3 bases from V and 5 from J, leaving 17 bases between them.